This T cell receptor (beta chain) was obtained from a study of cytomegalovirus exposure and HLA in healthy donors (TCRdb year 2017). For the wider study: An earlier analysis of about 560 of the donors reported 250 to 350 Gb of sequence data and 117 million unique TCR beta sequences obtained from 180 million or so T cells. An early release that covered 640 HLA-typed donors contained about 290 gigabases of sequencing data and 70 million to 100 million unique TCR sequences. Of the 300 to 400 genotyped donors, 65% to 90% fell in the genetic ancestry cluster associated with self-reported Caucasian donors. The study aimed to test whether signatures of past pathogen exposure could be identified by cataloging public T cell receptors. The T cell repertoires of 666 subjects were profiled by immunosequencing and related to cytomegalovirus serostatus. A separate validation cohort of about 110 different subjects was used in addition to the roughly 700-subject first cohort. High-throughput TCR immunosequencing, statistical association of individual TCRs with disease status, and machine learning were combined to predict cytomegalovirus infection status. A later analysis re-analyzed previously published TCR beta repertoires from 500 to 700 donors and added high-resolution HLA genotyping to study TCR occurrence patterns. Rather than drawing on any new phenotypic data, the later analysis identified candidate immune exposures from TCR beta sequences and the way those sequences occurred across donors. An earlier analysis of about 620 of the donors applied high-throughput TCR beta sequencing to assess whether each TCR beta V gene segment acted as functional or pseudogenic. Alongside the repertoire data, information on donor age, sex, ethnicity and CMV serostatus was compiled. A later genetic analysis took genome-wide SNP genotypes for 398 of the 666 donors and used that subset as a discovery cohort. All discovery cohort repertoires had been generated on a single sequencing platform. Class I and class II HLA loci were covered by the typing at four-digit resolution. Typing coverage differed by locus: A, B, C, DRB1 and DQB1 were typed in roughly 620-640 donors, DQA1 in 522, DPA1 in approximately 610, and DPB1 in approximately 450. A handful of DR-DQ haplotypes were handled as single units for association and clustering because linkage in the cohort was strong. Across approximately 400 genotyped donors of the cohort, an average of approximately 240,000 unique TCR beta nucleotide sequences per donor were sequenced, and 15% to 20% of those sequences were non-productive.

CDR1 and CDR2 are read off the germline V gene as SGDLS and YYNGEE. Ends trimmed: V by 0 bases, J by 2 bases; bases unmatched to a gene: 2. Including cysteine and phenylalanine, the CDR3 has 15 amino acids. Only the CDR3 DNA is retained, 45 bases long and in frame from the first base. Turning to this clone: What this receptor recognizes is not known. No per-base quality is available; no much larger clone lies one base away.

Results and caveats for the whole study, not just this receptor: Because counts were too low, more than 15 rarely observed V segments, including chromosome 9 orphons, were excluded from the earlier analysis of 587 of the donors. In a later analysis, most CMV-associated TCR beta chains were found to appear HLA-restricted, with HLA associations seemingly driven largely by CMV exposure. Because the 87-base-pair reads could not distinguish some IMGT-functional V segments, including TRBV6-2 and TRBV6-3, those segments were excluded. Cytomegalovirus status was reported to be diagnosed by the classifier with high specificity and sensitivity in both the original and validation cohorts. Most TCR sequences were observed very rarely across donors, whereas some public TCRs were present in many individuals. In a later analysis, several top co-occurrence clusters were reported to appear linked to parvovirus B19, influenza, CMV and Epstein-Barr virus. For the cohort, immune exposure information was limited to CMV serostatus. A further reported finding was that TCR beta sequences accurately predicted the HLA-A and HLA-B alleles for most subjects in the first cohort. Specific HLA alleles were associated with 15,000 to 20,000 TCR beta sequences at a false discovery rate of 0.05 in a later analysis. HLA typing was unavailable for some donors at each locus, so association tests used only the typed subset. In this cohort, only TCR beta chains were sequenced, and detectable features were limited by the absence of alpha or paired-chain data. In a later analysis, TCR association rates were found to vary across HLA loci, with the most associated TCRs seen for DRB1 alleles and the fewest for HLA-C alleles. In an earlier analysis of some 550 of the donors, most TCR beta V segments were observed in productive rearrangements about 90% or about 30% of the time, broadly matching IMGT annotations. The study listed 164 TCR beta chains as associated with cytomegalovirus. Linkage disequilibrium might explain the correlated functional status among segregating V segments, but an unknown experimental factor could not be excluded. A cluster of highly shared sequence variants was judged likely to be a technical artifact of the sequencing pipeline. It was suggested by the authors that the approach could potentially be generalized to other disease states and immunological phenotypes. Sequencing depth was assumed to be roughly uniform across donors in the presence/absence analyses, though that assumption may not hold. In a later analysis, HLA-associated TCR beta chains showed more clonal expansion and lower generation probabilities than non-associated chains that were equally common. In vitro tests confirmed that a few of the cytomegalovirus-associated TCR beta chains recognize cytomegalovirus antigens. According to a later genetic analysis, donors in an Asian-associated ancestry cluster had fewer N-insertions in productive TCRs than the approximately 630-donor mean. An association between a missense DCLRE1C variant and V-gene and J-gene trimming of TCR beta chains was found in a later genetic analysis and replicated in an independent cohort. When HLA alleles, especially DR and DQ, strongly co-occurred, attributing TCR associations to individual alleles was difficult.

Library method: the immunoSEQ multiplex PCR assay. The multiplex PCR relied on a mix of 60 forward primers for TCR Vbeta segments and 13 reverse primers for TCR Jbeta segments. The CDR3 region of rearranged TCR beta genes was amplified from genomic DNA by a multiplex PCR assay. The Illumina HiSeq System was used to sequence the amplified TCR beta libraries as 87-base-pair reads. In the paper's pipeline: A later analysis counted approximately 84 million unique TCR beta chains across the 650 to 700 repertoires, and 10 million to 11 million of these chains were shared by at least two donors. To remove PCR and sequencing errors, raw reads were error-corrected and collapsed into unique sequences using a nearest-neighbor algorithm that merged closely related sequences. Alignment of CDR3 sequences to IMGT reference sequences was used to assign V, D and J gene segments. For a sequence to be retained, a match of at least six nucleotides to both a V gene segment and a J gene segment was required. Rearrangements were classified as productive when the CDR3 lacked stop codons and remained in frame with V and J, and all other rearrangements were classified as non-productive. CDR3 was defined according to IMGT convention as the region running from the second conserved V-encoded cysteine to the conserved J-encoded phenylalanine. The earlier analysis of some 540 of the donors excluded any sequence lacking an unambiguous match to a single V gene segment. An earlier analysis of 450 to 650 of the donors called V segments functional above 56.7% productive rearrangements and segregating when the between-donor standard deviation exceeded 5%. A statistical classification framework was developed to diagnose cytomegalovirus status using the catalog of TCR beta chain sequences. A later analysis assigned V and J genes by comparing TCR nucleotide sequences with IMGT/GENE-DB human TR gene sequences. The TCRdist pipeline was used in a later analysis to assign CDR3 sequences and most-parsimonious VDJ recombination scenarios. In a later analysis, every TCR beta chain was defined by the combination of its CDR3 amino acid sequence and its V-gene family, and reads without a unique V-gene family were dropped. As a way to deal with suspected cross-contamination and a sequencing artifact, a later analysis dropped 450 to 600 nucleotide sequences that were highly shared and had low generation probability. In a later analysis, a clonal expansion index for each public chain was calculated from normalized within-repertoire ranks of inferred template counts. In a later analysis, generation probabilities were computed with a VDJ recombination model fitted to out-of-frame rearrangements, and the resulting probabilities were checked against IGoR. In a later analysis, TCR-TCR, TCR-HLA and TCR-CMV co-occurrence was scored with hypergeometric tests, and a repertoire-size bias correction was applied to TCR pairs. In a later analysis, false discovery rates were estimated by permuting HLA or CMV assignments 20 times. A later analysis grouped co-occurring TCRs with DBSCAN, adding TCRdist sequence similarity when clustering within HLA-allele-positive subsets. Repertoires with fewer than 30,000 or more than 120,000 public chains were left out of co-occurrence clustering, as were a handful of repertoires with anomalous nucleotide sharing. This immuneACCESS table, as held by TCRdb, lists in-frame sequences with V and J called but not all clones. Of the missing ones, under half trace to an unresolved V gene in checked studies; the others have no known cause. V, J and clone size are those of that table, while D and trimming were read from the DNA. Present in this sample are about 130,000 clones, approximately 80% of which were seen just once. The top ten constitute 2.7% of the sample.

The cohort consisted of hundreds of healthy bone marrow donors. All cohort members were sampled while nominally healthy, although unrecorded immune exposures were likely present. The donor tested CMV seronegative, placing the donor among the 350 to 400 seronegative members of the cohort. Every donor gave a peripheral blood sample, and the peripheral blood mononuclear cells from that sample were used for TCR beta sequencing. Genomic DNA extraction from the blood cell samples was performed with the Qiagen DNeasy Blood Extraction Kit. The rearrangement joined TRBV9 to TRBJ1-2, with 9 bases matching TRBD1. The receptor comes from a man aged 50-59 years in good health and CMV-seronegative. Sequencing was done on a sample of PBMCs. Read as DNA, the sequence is TGTGCCAGCAGCGTAGGGGACAGGGTCAACTATGGCTACACCTTC. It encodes CASSVGDRVNYGYTF. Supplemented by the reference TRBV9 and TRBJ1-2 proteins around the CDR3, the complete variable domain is DSGVTQTPKHLITATGQRVTLRCSPRSGDLSVYWYQQSLDQGLQFLIQYYNGEERAKGNILERFSAQQFPDLHSELNLSSLELGDSALYFCASSVGDRVNYGYTFGSGTRLTVV.